The 26 T cell receptor beta chains listed next were all sequenced from one sample in a study of blood T cell repertoires in COVID-19. Here immunoSEQ multiplex PCR was the method, and the copy in TCRdb shows in-frame clones only, minus some. Of around 260,000 clones in the sample, roughly 90% were seen once. Sequenced material: peripheral blood. These receptors came from a human donor in a cohort sampled during active COVID-19.

This clone is a singleton in its sample. The genes are TRBV27 and TRBJ1-2; 10 nucleotides agree with TRBD1. V was pared by 3 bases and J by 8 bases, with 9 bases of the junction left unmatched. The length of the CDR3 is 15 residues. Germline V gene data show CDR1 as MNHEY and CDR2 as SMNVEV (reference sequence). The CDR3 is CASSFRDRGGGGYTF. The CDR3 DNA is TGTGCCAGCAGTTTTCGGGACAGGGGAGGAGGCGGCTACACCTTC.

V and J are TRBV18 and TRBJ1-1; D gene uncertain. Germline values: CDR1 KGHSH, CDR2 LQKENI. CDR3 length equals 12 residues. Trimming took off 4 bases at V and 2 bases at J, with 5 bases between the two ends. Here the CDR3 DNA reads TGTGCCAGCTCACGAGCAAACACTGAAGCTTTCTTT. Its translation: CASSRANTEAFF.

This clone came up once. This chain connects TRBV21-1 to TRBJ1-1; TRBD1 is the table's D call and was not checked against the DNA. TRBV21-1 corresponds to a pseudogene. This CDR3 contains 15 residues. The CDR3 DNA reads TGTGCCAGCGACCGACAGGGGAGGGGGTGCACTGAAGCTTTCTTT. Translating it yields CASDRQGRGCTEAFF.

The chain links TRBV6-5 to TRBJ2-6; D perhaps matches TRBD1 (6 bases). The CDR3 is made up of 15 amino acids. With 6 bases removed from V and 2 bases from J, the gap between germline ends came to 11 bases. Per germline, CDR1 MNHEY and CDR2 SVGAGI. The CDR3, as DNA: TGTGCCAGCAGCCGACGGACAGCTGGGGCCAACGTCCTGACTTTC. It is translated as CASSRRTAGANVLTF.

The chain is built from TRBV4-3 and TRBJ2-3, with 9 bases matching TRBD2. V lost 1 base to trimming and J lost 3 bases; unmatched junction nucleotides: 11. The CDR3 contains 18 residues. In germline, CDR1 is LGHNA, CDR2 YSLEER. Here the CDR3 reads CASSQGAGRGGRTDTQYF. The CDR3 DNA reads as TGCGCCAGCAGCCAAGGCGCGGGGCGGGGGGGCCGGACAGATACGCAGTATTTT.

The rearrangement uses TRBV10-2 and TRBJ2-7; D perhaps matches TRBD1 (7 bases). Germline CDR1 WSHSY, CDR2 SAAADI. The CDR3 is 15 residues long. Trimming pared 7 bases from V and 2 bases from J, leaving 18 bases between. The CDR3 here is CASILNGGTAYEQYF. In DNA, the CDR3 is TGCGCCAGCATCTTGAATGGGGGGACAGCCTACGAGCAGTACTTC.

The chain has TRBV7-2 and TRBJ2-5; 14 positions match TRBD2. The V gene's germline CDR1 is SGHTA and CDR2 FQGNSA. The CDR3 loop spans 19 amino acids. J lost 0 bases, V lost 4 bases, and 10 bases had no gene match. The DNA for the CDR3 is TGTGCCAGCAGCTATACCCTGGGACTAGCGGGGGAGTACCAAGAGACCCAGTACTTC. Translation gives CASSYTLGLAGEYQETQYF.

The CDR3 spells CASSLFSDTIFNYGYTF. Here the CDR3 DNA reads TGTGCCAGCAGTTTATTTTCTGACACCATCTTTAACTATGGCTACACCTTC. The rearrangement uses TRBV27 and TRBJ1-2; unclear D gene. The CDR3 runs 17 residues. The germline V gene encodes CDR1 MNHEY and CDR2 SMNVEV (reference sequence). Trimming shortened V by 1 base and J by 1 base, and 16 bases separated the two germline ends.

The chain uses TRBV5-1 and TRBJ2-7, with a possible D match to TRBD1 (5 bases). CDR1 is SGHRS and CDR2 is YFSETQ in the germline V gene. The CDR3 spans 14 residues. Trimming shortened V by 4 bases and J by 2 bases, and 13 bases separated the two germline ends. The CDR3 is CASSRRDSTYEQYF. The CDR3 DNA reads TGCGCCAGCAGCAGGAGAGACAGTACCTACGAGCAGTACTTC. Using reference TRBV5-1 and TRBJ2-7 for the parts outside the CDR3, the full variable domain is KAGVTQTPRYLIKTRGQQVTLSCSPISGHRSVSWYQQTPGQGLQFLFEYFSETQRNKGNFPGRFSGRQFSNSRSEMNVSTLELGDSALYLCASSRRDSTYEQYFGPGTRLTVT.

The chain combines TRBV21-1 with TRBJ1-2; no DNA check was done on the table's D call, TRBD1. TRBV21-1 is annotated as a pseudogene. The length of the CDR3 is 19 residues. Here the CDR3 reads CASSKEGAGTGPIPYGYTF. CDR3 DNA sequence: TGTGCCAGCAGCAAAGAGGGAGCCGGGACAGGCCCTATTCCCTATGGCTACACCTTC.

The chain couples TRBV5-1 to TRBJ2-5, with 7 bases fitting TRBD1. Germline CDR1 is SGHRS and CDR2 is YFSETQ. CDR3 length: 16 residues. The V segment lost 3 bases and the J segment 2 bases; nucleotides outside the gene matches: 10. This chain's CDR3 is CASSSRTTGEQETQYF. As DNA, the CDR3 is TGCGCCAGCAGCTCCCGAACCACAGGGGAGCAAGAGACCCAGTACTTC.

This chain connects TRBV18 to TRBJ2-5, with 10 bases identical to TRBD2. From germline, CDR1 is KGHSH and CDR2 LQKENI. The CDR3 runs 18 residues. The trim removed 1 base at V and 4 bases at J, leaving 12 bases unmatched. In DNA, the CDR3 is TGTGCCAGCTCACCACGATCCGGGGCTAGCGGGAGTGGAGAGACCCAGTACTTC. As protein: CASSPRSGASGSGETQYF.

The rearrangement links TRBV19 to TRBJ1-4, with 9 bases that match TRBD1. CDR3 length equals 16 residues. Germline values: CDR1 LNHDA, CDR2 SQIVND (reference sequence). V trimming: 7 bases; J trimming: 4 bases; junction bases outside the gene matches: 10. Here the CDR3 reads CASTPGQGWGNEKLFF. The CDR3 nucleotides are TGTGCCAGTACTCCGGGACAGGGATGGGGTAATGAAAAACTGTTTTTT.

The chain employs TRBV15 and TRBJ2-4; perhaps TRBD1 as D (6 bases). The V and J ends lost 0 bases and 2 bases respectively, with 14 bases between them. This CDR3 has 17 residues. CDR1 and CDR2 from the germline V gene are LNHNV and YYDKDF (reference sequence). This CDR3 reads CATSREIVRGTKNIQYF. The CDR3 DNA sequence: TGTGCCACCAGCAGAGAGATTGTAAGGGGGACCAAAAACATTCAGTACTTC.

This clone was seen a single time. This chain links TRBV7-2 with TRBJ2-3; no clear D. V lost 8 bases, J lost 0 bases, and 9 bases lay in between. The CDR3 is 13 residues long. Germline V gives CDR1 SGHTA, CDR2 FQGNSA. The CDR3 DNA is TGTGCCAGCCAACTACTTAGCACAGATACGCAGTATTTT. This gives the protein CASQLLSTDTQYF.

This chain uses TRBV7-2 with TRBJ2-1, with 15 nucleotides matching TRBD2. There are 15 residues in the CDR3. The germline V gene encodes CDR1 SGHTA and CDR2 FQGNSA. V dropped 5 bases and J dropped 9; count of bases not matched to a gene: 5. Here the CDR3 DNA reads TGTGCCAGCAGCCTCCGGGGACTAGCGGGAGGTGAGCAGTTCTTC. It is translated as CASSLRGLAGGEQFF.

Only a few counts were recorded for this clone. This chain connects TRBV5-1 to TRBJ2-1, with D perhaps matching TRBD1 (5 bases). The CDR3 has 14 amino acids. In germline, CDR1 is SGHRS, CDR2 YFSETQ. V lost 4 bases and J 0 bases, leaving 8 bases between the germline ends. In DNA, the CDR3 is TGCGCCAGCAGCCTCCAGGGCTCCTACAATGAGCAGTTCTTC. Translating it yields CASSLQGSYNEQFF.

This clone appeared a single time. CDR3 DNA: TGTGCCAGCAGCGGAGGGGGGGCCAACGGCTATGGCTACACCTTC. Translating gives CASSGGGANGYGYTF. The gene calls are TRBV28 and TRBJ1-2; TRBD1 might be the D (6 bases). CDR1 and CDR2 from the germline V gene are MDHEN and SYDVKM. This CDR3 has 15 amino acids. Trimming removed 6 bases from V and 4 bases from J, with 18 bases in between.

This clone was detected a few times. The gene calls are TRBV5-6 and TRBJ1-1; D perhaps matches TRBD1 (5 bases). CDR3 length: 14 residues. Germline CDR1 and CDR2: SGHDT and YYEEEE. Trimming stripped 3 bases from V and 7 bases from J, with 16 bases between. The CDR3 DNA is TGTGCCAGCAGCTGGAGGGAGGGGCTGGGTGAAGCTTTCTTT. Amino acid sequence: CASSWREGLGEAFF.

V is TRBV3-1 (or the pseudogene TRBV3-2) and J is TRBJ1-3, with D uncertain. This CDR3 is built from 13 residues. V was cut by 4 bases and J by 1 base, with 5 bases left in between. Germline V gene data show CDR1 as LGHDT and CDR2 as YNNKEL (reference sequence). CDR3 DNA sequence: TGTGCCAGCAGCCTGACATCTGGAAACACCATATATTTT. Translating gives CASSLTSGNTIYF.

The chain employs TRBV10-3 and TRBJ2-7; TRBD1 aligns across 8 bases. This CDR3 has 17 residues. Germline-derived CDR1 and CDR2 are ENHRY and SYGVKD. V gave up 0 bases and J gave up 0 bases; unmatched junction bases: 7. CDR3 DNA sequence: TGTGCCATCAGTGAGTCCCCCCGACAGGGGATCTCCTACGAGCAGTACTTC. This codes for CAISESPRQGISYEQYF.

The V gene is TRBV7-2, the J gene TRBJ2-1, with D tentatively TRBD2 (5 bases). The CDR3 is 14 amino acids. Deletions cut 8 bases from V and 0 bases from J, with 11 bases between. Per germline, CDR1 SGHTA and CDR2 FQGNSA. The CDR3 is CASVRGPSYNEQFF. For the CDR3, the DNA is TGTGCCAGCGTGCGAGGGCCCTCCTACAATGAGCAGTTCTTC. The full variable domain, completed using reference TRBV7-2 and TRBJ2-1, is GAGVSQSPSNKVTEKGKDVELRCDPISGHTALYWYRQSLGQGLEFLIYFQGNSAPDKSGLPSDRFSAERTGGSVSTLTIQRTQQEDSAVYLCASVRGPSYNEQFFGPGTRLTVL.

J is TRBJ2-3 and V is TRBV10-3, with TRBD2 matching 9 bases. The CDR3 contains 15 residues. V lost 10 bases to trimming and J lost 3 bases; unmatched junction nucleotides: 11. Germline V gives CDR1 ENHRY, CDR2 SYGVKD. This CDR3 reads CATMSSGMGTDTQYF. The CDR3 DNA reads TGTGCCACAATGTCTAGCGGGATGGGTACAGATACGCAGTATTTT.

V usage is TRBV10-1 and J usage is TRBJ2-7, with 8 nucleotides matching TRBD1. Germline-derived CDR1 and CDR2 are WNHNN and SYGVQD (reference sequence). V shed 5 bases and J 1 base; nucleotides not matched to a gene: 10. CDR3 length equals 16 residues. DNA for the CDR3: TGCGCCAGCAGTATTACTAGGGACAGGAGGTCCTACGAGCAGTACTTC. It codes for CASSITRDRRSYEQYF.

The chain recombines TRBV3-1 (or the pseudogene TRBV3-2) with TRBJ1-1, with 8 bases matching TRBD1. V lost 7 bases and J lost 3; bases outside the gene matches: 7. The CDR3 totals 14 residues. Germline V gene data show CDR1 as LGHDT and CDR2 as YNNKEL (reference sequence). The CDR3 DNA reads as TGTGCCAGCACGGCTGTACAGGGGGACACTGAAGCTTTCTTT. Its protein is CASTAVQGDTEAFF.

V is TRBV24-1 and J is TRBJ2-5; D may be TRBD2 (6 bases). The CDR3 totals 16 residues. The germline CDR1 and CDR2 sequences are KGHDR and SFDVKD. V was trimmed by 0 bases and J by 9 bases, leaving 19 bases between them. CDR3 nucleotides: TGTGCCACCAGTGATTTGGGGCTAGCGCGCCCCAGGGCCCAGTACTTC. Amino acids: CATSDLGLARPRAQYF.